This TCR beta chain was sequenced for a study of siplizumab effects on memory and regulatory T cells. General study points: The naive T cell population seemed more diverse than memory cells and seemed a major contributor to the alloresponse.

V gave up 2 bases and J gave up 0 bases; unmatched junction bases: 5. The germline gives CDR1 SGHRS, CDR2 YFSETQ. This CDR3 spans 15 amino acids. As concerns this clone: Its antigen remains unidentified.

Generated by immunoSEQ multiplex PCR, the TCRdb table keeps only in-frame clones and is missing some. The table includes 95,000 to 130,000 clones, about 94% detected once. This chain connects TRBV5-1 to TRBJ2-7; TRBD2 agrees at 7 bases. What was sequenced was non-Treg CD4+ T cells sorted from blood. The clonotype was recovered from a human donor in good health. The CDR3 nucleotides are TGCGCCAGCAGCTTTTTCCGGGGGGACTCCTACGAGCAGTACTTC. Translation: CASSFFRGDSYEQYF.